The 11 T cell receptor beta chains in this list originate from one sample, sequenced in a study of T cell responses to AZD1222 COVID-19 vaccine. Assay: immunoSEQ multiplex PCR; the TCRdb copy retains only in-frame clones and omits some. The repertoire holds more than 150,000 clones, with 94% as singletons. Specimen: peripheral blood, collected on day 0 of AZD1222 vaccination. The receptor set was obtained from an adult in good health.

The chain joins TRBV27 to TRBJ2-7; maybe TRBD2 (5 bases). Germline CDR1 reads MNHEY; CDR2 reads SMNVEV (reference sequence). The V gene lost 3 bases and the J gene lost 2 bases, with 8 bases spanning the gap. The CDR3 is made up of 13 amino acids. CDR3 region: CASSFDYTYEQYF. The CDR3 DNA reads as TGTGCCAGCAGTTTCGACTACACCTACGAGCAGTACTTC.

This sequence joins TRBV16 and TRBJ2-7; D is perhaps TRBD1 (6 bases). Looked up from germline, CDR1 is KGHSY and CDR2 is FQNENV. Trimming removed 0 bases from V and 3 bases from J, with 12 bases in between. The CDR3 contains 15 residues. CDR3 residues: CASSQSAGQIYEQYF. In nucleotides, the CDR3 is TGTGCCAGCAGCCAATCAGCTGGACAGATCTACGAGCAGTACTTC.

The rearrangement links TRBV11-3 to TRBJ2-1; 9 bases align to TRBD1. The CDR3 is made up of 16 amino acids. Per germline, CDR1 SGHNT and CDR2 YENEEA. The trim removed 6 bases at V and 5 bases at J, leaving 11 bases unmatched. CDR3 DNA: TGTGCCAGCAGTTCCTGGACAGGGGAAGGAGACAATGAGCAGTTCTTC. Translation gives CASSSWTGEGDNEQFF.

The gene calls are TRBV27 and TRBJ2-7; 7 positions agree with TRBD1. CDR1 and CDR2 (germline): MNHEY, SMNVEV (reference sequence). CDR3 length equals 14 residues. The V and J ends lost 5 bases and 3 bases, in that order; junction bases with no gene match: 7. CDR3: CASSNRDRFYEQYF. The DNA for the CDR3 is TGTGCCAGCAGTAACCGGGACAGATTCTACGAGCAGTACTTC.

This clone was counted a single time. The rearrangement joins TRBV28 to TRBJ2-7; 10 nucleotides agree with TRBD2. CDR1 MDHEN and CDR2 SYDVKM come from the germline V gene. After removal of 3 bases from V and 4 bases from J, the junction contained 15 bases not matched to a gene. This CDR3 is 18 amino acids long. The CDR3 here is CASSLHLQPSGSRYEQYF. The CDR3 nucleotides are TGTGCCAGCAGTTTGCACCTTCAACCTAGCGGGAGCAGATACGAGCAGTACTTC.

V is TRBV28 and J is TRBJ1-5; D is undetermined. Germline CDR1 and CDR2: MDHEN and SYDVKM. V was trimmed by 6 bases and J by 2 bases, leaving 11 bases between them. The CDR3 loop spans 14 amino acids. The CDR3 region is CASRPSGGNQPQHF. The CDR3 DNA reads TGTGCCAGCAGACCTTCCGGAGGCAATCAGCCCCAGCATTTT.

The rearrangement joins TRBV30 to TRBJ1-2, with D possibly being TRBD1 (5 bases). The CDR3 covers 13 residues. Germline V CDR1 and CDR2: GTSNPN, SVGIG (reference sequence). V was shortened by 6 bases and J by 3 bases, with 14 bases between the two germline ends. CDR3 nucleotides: TGTGCCTGTACGAGGGGTAGGGACTATGGCTACACCTTC. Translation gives CACTRGRDYGYTF.

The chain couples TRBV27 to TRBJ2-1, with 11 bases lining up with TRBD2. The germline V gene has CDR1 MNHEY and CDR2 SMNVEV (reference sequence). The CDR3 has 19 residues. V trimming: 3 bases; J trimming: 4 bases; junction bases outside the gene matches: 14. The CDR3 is CASSFPSHRTSGFYNEQFF. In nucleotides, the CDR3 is TGTGCCAGCAGTTTCCCTTCGCATAGGACTAGCGGGTTTTACAATGAGCAGTTCTTC.

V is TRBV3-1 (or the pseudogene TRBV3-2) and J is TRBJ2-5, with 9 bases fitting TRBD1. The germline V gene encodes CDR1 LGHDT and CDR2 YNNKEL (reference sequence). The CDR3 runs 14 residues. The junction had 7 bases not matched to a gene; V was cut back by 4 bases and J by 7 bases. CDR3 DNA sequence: TGTGCCAGCAGCCGCGGGACAGGGAGGGGGACCCAGTACTTC. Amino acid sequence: CASSRGTGRGTQYF.

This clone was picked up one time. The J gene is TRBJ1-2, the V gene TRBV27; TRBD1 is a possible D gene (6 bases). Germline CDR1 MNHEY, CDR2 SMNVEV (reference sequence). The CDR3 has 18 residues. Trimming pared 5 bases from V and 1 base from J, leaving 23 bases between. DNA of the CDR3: TGTGCCAGCAGTCCCACGGGTGTCTGGACAGACATTAACTATGGCTACACCTTC. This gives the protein CASSPTGVWTDINYGYTF.

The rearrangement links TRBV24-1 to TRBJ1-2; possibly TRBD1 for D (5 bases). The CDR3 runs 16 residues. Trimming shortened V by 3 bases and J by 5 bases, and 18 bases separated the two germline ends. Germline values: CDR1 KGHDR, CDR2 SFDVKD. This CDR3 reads CATSDPPGSSFYGYTF. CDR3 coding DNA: TGTGCCACCAGTGATCCTCCAGGGAGTTCCTTTTATGGCTACACCTTC.